A selection of T cell receptor beta chains follows, all from one sample in a study of blood T cell repertoires in COVID-19. Data came from immunoSEQ multiplex PCR; TCRdb stores just in-frame clones and leaves some out. The sample has around 100,000 clones; roughly 72% are singletons. Input material: peripheral blood. The receptors originated from an elderly man with acute or convalescent COVID-19. The CDR3 runs from the conserved cysteine through the conserved F or W. The D gene is left open where the match is weak. The listing skips clone size in some rows; elsewhere it reads once, few, many or a size class.

v_gene	abundance	d_gene	CDR3aa
TRBV5-1	.	TRBD1	CASTHGQGDMETQYF
TRBV12-3/TRBV12-4	many	TRBD1	CASSAGGTQYF
TRBV28	.	TRBD1	CASRPGQGSTEAFF
TRBV7-2	.	TRBD1	CASRPDRGRGGELFF
TRBV15	.	TRBD2	CATSRVSGRSSYNEQFF
TRBV7-8	.	TRBD1	CASSFRQGAEQFF
TRBV6-5	few	.	CASGTGGIVEKLFF
TRBV24-1	.	TRBD1	CATSRGQVDQPQHF
TRBV19	.	TRBD2	CASTWGDYNTGELFF
TRBV28	.	TRBD2	CASSAGLAGGRNEQFF